This T cell receptor (beta chain) came from a study of cytomegalovirus exposure and HLA in healthy donors. Study-wide results and caveats: V- and J-gene trimming in TCR beta was tied to a missense DCLRE1C variant by an analysis performed later.

The PCR employed 60 Vbeta primers together with 13 Jbeta primers. Assay: immunoSEQ multiplex PCR; the TCRdb copy retains only in-frame clones and omits some. The sample yields around 120,000 clones, less than 85% seen once. Healthy bone marrow donors supplied every sample. This CDR3 comprises 16 residues. The germline gives CDR1 MRHNA, CDR2 SNTAGT. V lost 0 bases and J 2 bases, leaving 11 bases between the germline ends. Of note for this clone: No antigen is known for it.

This clonotype was obtained from a man aged 25 to 40 in good health and CMV-seronegative. Sample: PBMCs. This rearrangement joins TRBV6-4 to TRBJ2-1; D remains ambiguous. This CDR3 is CASSDSSRVPYNEQFF. CDR3 coding DNA: TGTGCCAGCAGTGACTCTAGCCGGGTTCCCTACAATGAGCAGTTCTTC.